The rows below give T cell receptor beta chains drawn from one sample of a study of blood T cell repertoires in COVID-19. Method: immunoSEQ multiplex PCR; TCRdb's copy keeps in-frame clones and lacks some. The top ten clones hold approximately 1.9% of a sample with under 150,000 clones, approximately 90% of them seen once. The specimen was peripheral blood. These receptors all come from a human donor with active COVID-19. The donor label of this sample is uncertain. Each CDR3 is given with its conserved first and last residue. D genes are given only for firm matches. The listing skips clone size in some rows; elsewhere it reads once, few, many or a size class.

V	size	D	J	DNA	CDR3
TRBV7-2	.	TRBD2	TRBJ2-1	TGTGCCAGCAGCTACCGACTAGCGGGGGGCGCCGGGTACAATGAGCAGTTCTTC	CASSYRLAGGAGYNEQFF
TRBV7-9	.	TRBD1	TRBJ2-5	TGTGCCAGCAGCTTAGACGCAGGGGGAAGCGAGACCCAGTACTTC	CASSLDAGGSETQYF
TRBV3-1/TRBV3-2	.	.	TRBJ2-3	TGTGCCAGCAGGCGACAGGGAGGTACAGATACGCAGTATTTT	CASRRQGGTDTQYF
TRBV7-6	.	TRBD2	TRBJ2-5	TGTGCCAGCAGCTTACGGCTAGCGGGGGGGAGGGAGACCCAGTACTTC	CASSLRLAGGRETQYF
TRBV18	once	TRBD1	TRBJ1-2	TGTGCCAGCTCACCTTTTAGACAGGGACAGTCTGACTATGGCTACACCTTC	CASSPFRQGQSDYGYTF
TRBV7-9	few	.	TRBJ1-4	TGTGCCAGCAGCCCGTATATACTCGCTAATGAAAAACTGTTTTTT	CASSPYILANEKLFF
TRBV7-9	.	.	TRBJ2-3	TGTGCCAGCAGCTTAGATCGGGGGTACACAGATACGCAGTATTTT	CASSLDRGYTDTQYF
TRBV9	.	TRBD1	TRBJ1-6	TGTGCCAGCAGCGCTTTCGGACAGGGGAATTCACCCCTCCACTTT	CASSAFGQGNSPLHF
TRBV20-1	.	.	TRBJ2-7	TGCAGTGCACCACAGCAATACGAGCAGTACTTC	CSAPQQYEQYF
TRBV12-5	.	TRBD2	TRBJ2-2	TGTGCTAGTGCCCTGGGTAGCGGGGGCCCCACCGGGGAGCTGTTTTTT	CASALGSGGPTGELFF
TRBV7-9	.	.	TRBJ2-7	TGTGCCAGCAGCTTAAGAGGGGAGGACGAGCAGTACTTC	CASSLRGEDEQYF
TRBV5-4	.	TRBD2	TRBJ2-5	TGTGCCAGCAGCCATATTGGACTAGCGGGGCTACAAGAGACCCAGTACTTC	CASSHIGLAGLQETQYF
TRBV3-1/TRBV3-2	.	TRBD2	TRBJ2-5	TGTGCCAGCAGCTCTCTCGGGGGGGGGAAAGAGACCCAGTACTTC	CASSSLGGGKETQYF
TRBV28	.	TRBD1	TRBJ1-2	TGTGCCAGCAGTGTTCCGGGACAGCAACCTAACTATGGCTACACCTTC	CASSVPGQQPNYGYTF
TRBV10-3	once	.	TRBJ2-3	TGTGCCATCAGTGAAGACCTAGGGGGCACAGATACGCAGTATTTT	CAISEDLGGTDTQYF
TRBV9	.	TRBD1	TRBJ2-6	TGTGCCAGCAGCGTCCTCCCGGGACAGGGTAGAAGCTCTGGGGCCAACGTCCTGACTTTC	CASSVLPGQGRSSGANVLTF
TRBV7-6	few	.	TRBJ2-3	TGTGCCAGCAGCGAATATAGCGCAGATACGCAGTATTTT	CASSEYSADTQYF
TRBV4-2	.	.	TRBJ1-1	TGTGCCAGCAGCCAAGTAGGACAGAACACTGAAGCTTTCTTT	CASSQVGQNTEAFF
TRBV3-1/TRBV3-2	.	TRBD2	TRBJ2-3	TGTGCCAGCAGCCAAGCCTCCCACCGGGGGGGCGGGGGTGGGCAACACACAGATACGCAGTATTTT	CASSQASHRGGGGGQHTDTQYF
TRBV7-2	.	.	TRBJ1-2	TGTGCCAGCAGCTTTAGCAGCTCACTCCTCCTCTACACCTTC	CASSFSSSLLLYTF
TRBV4-3	.	TRBD1	TRBJ1-2	TGCGCCAGCAGCCAAGACGGGACAGTTGTCCATGGCTACACCTTC	CASSQDGTVVHGYTF